The rows below give T cell receptor beta chains drawn from one sample of a study of blood T cell repertoires in COVID-19. The method was immunoSEQ multiplex PCR; TCRdb's version includes in-frame clones alone and lacks a portion of them. The table shows about 120,000 clones, with 65% to 90% occurring only once. Specimen: peripheral blood. The receptors were gathered from a man older than 75 with acute or convalescent COVID-19. CDR3s include the opening cysteine and the closing phenylalanine or tryptophan. Fields, in order: D gene, J gene, clone size, V gene, CDR3 protein, CDR3 DNA. D genes are given only for firm matches. Rows give clone size only sometimes, using once, few, many, or a class for an expanded clone.

d_gene: -
j_gene: TRBJ1-5
abundance: -
v_gene: TRBV6-5
CDR3aa: CASSYGRNTGQPQHF
CDR3nt: TGTGCCAGCAGTTACGGCAGAAATACGGGGCAGCCCCAGCATTTT

d_gene: TRBD1
j_gene: TRBJ2-2
abundance: few
v_gene: TRBV6-6
CDR3aa: CASSRRYPPGQGNTGELFF
CDR3nt: TGTGCCAGCAGTCGCAGGTACCCTCCGGGACAGGGGAACACCGGGGAGCTGTTTTTT

d_gene: TRBD2
j_gene: TRBJ2-7
abundance: -
v_gene: TRBV6-5
CDR3aa: CASSYSGTSGDYEQYF
CDR3nt: TGTGCCAGCAGTTACTCCGGGACTAGCGGGGACTACGAGCAGTACTTC

d_gene: TRBD1
j_gene: TRBJ1-1
abundance: -
v_gene: TRBV10-2
CDR3aa: CASRRGTGKSEAFF
CDR3nt: TGCGCCAGCAGGAGGGGGACAGGGAAATCTGAAGCTTTCTTT

d_gene: -
j_gene: TRBJ2-7
abundance: -
v_gene: TRBV4-2
CDR3aa: CASSQDETREQYF
CDR3nt: TGTGCCAGCAGCCAAGATGAAACGCGGGAGCAGTACTTC

d_gene: TRBD1
j_gene: TRBJ1-5
abundance: once
v_gene: TRBV10-3
CDR3aa: CAMAGQPNQPQHF
CDR3nt: TGTGCCATGGCGGGACAGCCCAATCAGCCCCAGCATTTT

d_gene: TRBD1
j_gene: TRBJ1-3
abundance: -
v_gene: TRBV5-8
CDR3aa: CASSAGTGNSGNTIYF
CDR3nt: TGTGCCAGCAGCGCCGGGACAGGGAACTCTGGAAACACCATATATTTT

d_gene: -
j_gene: TRBJ1-2
abundance: -
v_gene: TRBV7-9
CDR3aa: CASSFPGGDGYTF
CDR3nt: TGTGCCAGCAGCTTCCCTGGGGGGGATGGCTACACCTTC

d_gene: -
j_gene: TRBJ2-5
abundance: -
v_gene: TRBV7-3
CDR3aa: CASSLPGEWPAQETQYF
CDR3nt: TGTGCCAGCAGCTTACCGGGAGAATGGCCTGCTCAAGAGACCCAGTACTTC

d_gene: TRBD1
j_gene: TRBJ1-1
abundance: -
v_gene: TRBV11-2
CDR3aa: CASSLNRGTEAFF
CDR3nt: TGTGCCAGCAGCTTAAACAGGGGCACTGAAGCTTTCTTT

d_gene: TRBD2
j_gene: TRBJ2-5
abundance: -
v_gene: TRBV7-8
CDR3aa: CASSLVGGRGETQYF
CDR3nt: TGTGCCAGCAGCTTAGTGGGAGGGCGGGGAGAGACCCAGTACTTC

d_gene: -
j_gene: TRBJ1-3
abundance: -
v_gene: TRBV5-8
CDR3aa: CASSLLNSGNTIYF
CDR3nt: TGTGCCAGCAGCTTACTGAACTCTGGAAACACCATATATTTT

d_gene: TRBD1
j_gene: TRBJ2-2
abundance: -
v_gene: TRBV19
CDR3aa: CASSIRGQTNTGELFF
CDR3nt: TGTGCCAGTAGTATAAGGGGGCAGACGAACACCGGGGAGCTGTTTTTT

d_gene: TRBD1
j_gene: TRBJ1-5
abundance: -
v_gene: TRBV19
CDR3aa: CASSRGQAINQPQHF
CDR3nt: TGTGCCAGTAGTAGGGGACAGGCGATAAATCAGCCCCAGCATTTT

d_gene: TRBD2
j_gene: TRBJ2-2
abundance: once
v_gene: TRBV3-1/TRBV3-2
CDR3aa: CASSQSGAGGFGELFF
CDR3nt: TGTGCCAGCAGCCAATCAGGAGCGGGGGGTTTCGGGGAGCTGTTTTTT

d_gene: -
j_gene: TRBJ2-3
abundance: -
v_gene: TRBV3-1/TRBV3-2
CDR3aa: CASSQVTSRDTQYF
CDR3nt: TGTGCCAGCAGCCAAGTCACTAGCAGGGATACGCAGTATTTT